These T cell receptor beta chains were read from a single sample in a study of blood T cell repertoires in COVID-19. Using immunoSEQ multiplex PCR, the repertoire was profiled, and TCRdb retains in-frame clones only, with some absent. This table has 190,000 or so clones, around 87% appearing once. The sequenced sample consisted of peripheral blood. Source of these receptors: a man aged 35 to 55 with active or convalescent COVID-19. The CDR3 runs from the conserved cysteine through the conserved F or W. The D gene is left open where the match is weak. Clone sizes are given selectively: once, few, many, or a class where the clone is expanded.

CDR3 protein: CASSLSGGDTGELFF; CDR3 DNA: TGTGCCAGCAGCTTAAGCGGAGGGGACACCGGGGAGCTGTTTTTT; clone size: once; D gene: .; J gene: TRBJ2-2; V gene: TRBV7-2
CDR3 protein: CASSPTEKGLGAYQPQHF; CDR3 DNA: TGTGCCAGCAGCCCGACAGAAAAAGGACTAGGGGCCTATCAGCCCCAGCATTTT; clone size: .; D gene: .; J gene: TRBJ1-5; V gene: TRBV9
CDR3 protein: CASSLERHAAYNEQFF; CDR3 DNA: TGTGCCAGCAGCTTAGAGCGGCATGCTGCCTACAATGAGCAGTTCTTC; clone size: .; D gene: .; J gene: TRBJ2-1; V gene: TRBV11-2
CDR3 protein: CASSKISGERDTEAFF; CDR3 DNA: TGTGCCAGTAGTAAAATTTCAGGGGAGAGGGACACTGAAGCTTTCTTT; clone size: .; D gene: .; J gene: TRBJ1-1; V gene: TRBV19
CDR3 protein: CASSLTGRSTEAFF; CDR3 DNA: TGTGCCAGCAGCTTAACAGGTAGAAGCACTGAAGCTTTCTTT; clone size: .; D gene: .; J gene: TRBJ1-1; V gene: TRBV7-6
CDR3 protein: CASSEGRPGNTIYF; CDR3 DNA: TGCGCCAGCAGCGAGGGCAGGCCTGGAAACACCATATATTTT; clone size: few; D gene: .; J gene: TRBJ1-3; V gene: TRBV5-1
CDR3 protein: CASSLGDSSIDTQYF; CDR3 DNA: TGTGCCAGCAGCTTAGGGGACAGTAGCATAGATACGCAGTATTTT; clone size: .; D gene: TRBD1; J gene: TRBJ2-3; V gene: TRBV7-6
CDR3 protein: CASSPTSGGINGELFF; CDR3 DNA: TGTGCCAGCAGCCCAACTAGCGGGGGAATTAACGGGGAGCTGTTTTTT; clone size: .; D gene: TRBD2; J gene: TRBJ2-2; V gene: TRBV9
CDR3 protein: CATSGTIFPGRNIQYF; CDR3 DNA: TGTGCCACCAGCGGAACAATATTTCCCGGGAGGAACATTCAGTACTTC; clone size: .; D gene: TRBD2; J gene: TRBJ2-4; V gene: TRBV15
CDR3 protein: CASSYLGTGGTYEQYF; CDR3 DNA: TGTGCCAGCAGTTACCTAGGGACAGGGGGAACCTACGAGCAGTACTTC; clone size: few; D gene: TRBD1; J gene: TRBJ2-7; V gene: TRBV3-1/TRBV3-2
CDR3 protein: CASSQEGEGAQHF; CDR3 DNA: TGTGCCAGCAGCCAAGAAGGAGAAGGGGCCCAGCATTTT; clone size: .; D gene: .; J gene: TRBJ1-5; V gene: TRBV3-1/TRBV3-2
CDR3 protein: CTSTKQGSKVGYTF; CDR3 DNA: TGCACCAGCACCAAACAGGGATCTAAGGTCGGCTACACCTTC; clone size: .; D gene: .; J gene: TRBJ1-2; V gene: TRBV1
CDR3 protein: CAISEGSGGEGTF; CDR3 DNA: TGTGCCATCAGTGAGGGGTCAGGGGGCGAAGGCACCTTC; clone size: .; D gene: TRBD1; J gene: TRBJ1-2; V gene: TRBV10-3
CDR3 protein: CSATGGNGYTF; CDR3 DNA: TGCAGTGCTACAGGGGGAAATGGCTACACCTTC; clone size: .; D gene: TRBD1; J gene: TRBJ1-2; V gene: TRBV20-1
CDR3 protein: CASSFGGVGYTF; CDR3 DNA: TGTGCCAGCAGTTTCGGAGGGGTTGGCTACACCTTC; clone size: few; D gene: .; J gene: TRBJ1-2; V gene: TRBV28
CDR3 protein: CASSSSPFALHF; CDR3 DNA: TGTGCCAGCAGTTCAAGCCCCTTTGCCCTCCACTTT; clone size: .; D gene: .; J gene: TRBJ1-6; V gene: TRBV12-3/TRBV12-4
CDR3 protein: CASGTVGENGYTF; CDR3 DNA: TGCGCCAGCGGGACAGTCGGGGAGAATGGCTACACCTTC; clone size: few; D gene: TRBD1; J gene: TRBJ1-2; V gene: TRBV4-3
CDR3 protein: CASSLGGCGPQHF; CDR3 DNA: TGTGCCAGCAGTTTAGGGGGCTGTGGGCCCCAGCATTTT; clone size: .; D gene: .; J gene: TRBJ1-5; V gene: TRBV12-1
CDR3 protein: CASSQDHVSTEAFF; CDR3 DNA: TGCGCCAGCAGCCAAGATCACGTGAGCACTGAAGCTTTCTTT; clone size: .; D gene: .; J gene: TRBJ1-1; V gene: TRBV4-3
CDR3 protein: CASSFLAGGTDTQYF; CDR3 DNA: TGTGCCAGCAGTTTTCTAGCGGGGGGCACAGATACGCAGTATTTT; clone size: .; D gene: TRBD2; J gene: TRBJ2-3; V gene: TRBV28
CDR3 protein: CASRAETNEKLFF; CDR3 DNA: TGCGCCAGCAGGGCTGAAACTAATGAAAAACTGTTTTTT; clone size: .; D gene: .; J gene: TRBJ1-4; V gene: TRBV4-1
CDR3 protein: CASSPGGTLNTEAFF; CDR3 DNA: TGTGCCAGCAGTCCTGGGGGCACTCTGAACACTGAAGCTTTCTTT; clone size: .; D gene: .; J gene: TRBJ1-1; V gene: TRBV5-4
CDR3 protein: CASSEAYGSDGYTF; CDR3 DNA: TGTGCCAGCAGTGAAGCCTACGGGTCGGATGGCTACACCTTC; clone size: .; D gene: .; J gene: TRBJ1-2; V gene: TRBV6-1
CDR3 protein: CASSTGRFNQPQHF; CDR3 DNA: TGTGCCAGCAGTACAGGACGGTTCAATCAGCCCCAGCATTTT; clone size: .; D gene: .; J gene: TRBJ1-5; V gene: TRBV28
CDR3 protein: CASSSNTIRGNTEAFF; CDR3 DNA: TGTGCCAGCAGTTCCAACACAATTAGGGGTAACACTGAAGCTTTCTTT; clone size: .; D gene: .; J gene: TRBJ1-1; V gene: TRBV27
CDR3 protein: CASSLGQGEETQYF; CDR3 DNA: TGTGCCAGCAGCTTGGGACAGGGGGAAGAGACCCAGTACTTC; clone size: .; D gene: TRBD1; J gene: TRBJ2-5; V gene: TRBV7-9
CDR3 protein: CATSRDRGPLTGELFF; CDR3 DNA: TGTGCCACCTCTCGGGACAGGGGGCCGTTAACCGGGGAGCTGTTTTTT; clone size: .; D gene: TRBD1; J gene: TRBJ2-2; V gene: TRBV24-1
CDR3 protein: CASSEFRSNTGELFF; CDR3 DNA: TGTGCCAGCAGTGAATTCAGGTCGAACACCGGGGAGCTGTTTTTT; clone size: .; D gene: .; J gene: TRBJ2-2; V gene: TRBV2
CDR3 protein: CASSTGTSYNEQFF; CDR3 DNA: TGTGCCAGCAGCACCGGGACTTCCTACAATGAGCAGTTCTTC; clone size: .; D gene: .; J gene: TRBJ2-1; V gene: TRBV3-1/TRBV3-2
CDR3 protein: CASRKHRESNSPLHF; CDR3 DNA: TGCGCCAGCAGGAAGCACAGGGAGAGCAATTCACCCCTCCACTTT; clone size: .; D gene: .; J gene: TRBJ1-6; V gene: TRBV10-1
CDR3 protein: CASSEGQLNYGYTF; CDR3 DNA: TGCGCCAGCAGCGAGGGCCAGCTTAACTATGGCTACACCTTC; clone size: .; D gene: .; J gene: TRBJ1-2; V gene: TRBV5-1
CDR3 protein: CASSFQAGGQETQYF; CDR3 DNA: TGTGCCAGCAGCTTTCAAGCGGGGGGTCAAGAGACCCAGTACTTC; clone size: once; D gene: TRBD2; J gene: TRBJ2-5; V gene: TRBV7-6
CDR3 protein: CASSPRQGIDTQYF; CDR3 DNA: TGTGCCAGCTCCCCCCGACAGGGAATAGATACGCAGTATTTT; clone size: .; D gene: TRBD1; J gene: TRBJ2-3; V gene: TRBV18
CDR3 protein: CAWSDRRRATNEKLFF; CDR3 DNA: TGTGCCTGGAGCGATCGCCGCCGGGCAACTAATGAAAAACTGTTTTTT; clone size: .; D gene: .; J gene: TRBJ1-4; V gene: TRBV30
CDR3 protein: CASSPRGSGYTF; CDR3 DNA: TGTGCCAGCAGCCCCAGGGGTAGTGGCTACACCTTC; clone size: .; D gene: .; J gene: TRBJ1-2; V gene: TRBV27
CDR3 protein: CASNPTGRGYTF; CDR3 DNA: TGTGCCAGCAACCCGACAGGTCGAGGCTACACCTTC; clone size: .; D gene: .; J gene: TRBJ1-2; V gene: TRBV2
CDR3 protein: CASSLMDREGQFF; CDR3 DNA: TGCGCCAGCAGCTTGATGGACAGGGAGGGGCAGTTCTTC; clone size: .; D gene: .; J gene: TRBJ2-1; V gene: TRBV5-1
CDR3 protein: CASSTTGLGAWQPQHF; CDR3 DNA: TGTGCCAGTAGCACGACAGGGCTGGGTGCTTGGCAGCCCCAGCATTTT; clone size: few; D gene: TRBD1; J gene: TRBJ1-5; V gene: TRBV19
CDR3 protein: CASSQLDSRTGELFF; CDR3 DNA: TGTGCCAGCAGCCAACTGGACAGTCGCACCGGGGAGCTGTTTTTT; clone size: .; D gene: .; J gene: TRBJ2-2; V gene: TRBV4-2
CDR3 protein: CASGSRTGGSGANVLTF; CDR3 DNA: TGTGCTAGTGGTTCTCGGACAGGGGGCTCTGGGGCCAACGTCCTGACTTTC; clone size: .; D gene: TRBD1; J gene: TRBJ2-6; V gene: TRBV12-5
CDR3 protein: CASSLRQGVNEKLFF; CDR3 DNA: TGTGCCAGCAGCCTCCGACAGGGTGTTAATGAAAAACTGTTTTTT; clone size: once; D gene: TRBD1; J gene: TRBJ1-4; V gene: TRBV7-2
CDR3 protein: CASRLVSRGGDQPQHF; CDR3 DNA: TGTGCAAGTCGCTTAGTCAGCCGGGGGGGCGATCAGCCCCAGCATTTT; clone size: .; D gene: .; J gene: TRBJ1-5; V gene: TRBV12-2
CDR3 protein: CASSLNGGAINEQFF; CDR3 DNA: TGTGCCAGCAGCTTAAACGGGGGGGCGATAAATGAGCAGTTCTTC; clone size: once; D gene: TRBD2; J gene: TRBJ2-1; V gene: TRBV5-4
CDR3 protein: CATSGSENTGELFF; CDR3 DNA: TGTGCCACCTCCGGGAGCGAGAACACCGGGGAGCTGTTTTTT; clone size: .; D gene: .; J gene: TRBJ2-2; V gene: TRBV10-3
CDR3 protein: CASSVVPGRDTGELFF; CDR3 DNA: TGTGCCAGCAGCGTAGTTCCCGGTCGGGACACCGGGGAGCTGTTTTTT; clone size: .; D gene: .; J gene: TRBJ2-2; V gene: TRBV9
CDR3 protein: CASSYSRDTQETQYF; CDR3 DNA: TGTGCCAGCAGTTACTCGAGGGACACACAAGAGACCCAGTACTTC; clone size: once; D gene: .; J gene: TRBJ2-5; V gene: TRBV6-5
CDR3 protein: CASSRNSGGAVNEQFF; CDR3 DNA: TGTGCCAGCAGCCGCAACAGCGGGGGGGCCGTTAATGAGCAGTTCTTC; clone size: .; D gene: TRBD2; J gene: TRBJ2-1; V gene: TRBV7-9
CDR3 protein: CASSQPSSSYEQYF; CDR3 DNA: TGTGCCAGCAGCCAACCCAGTTCTTCCTACGAGCAGTACTTC; clone size: .; D gene: .; J gene: TRBJ2-7; V gene: TRBV7-8
CDR3 protein: CASSLTSGGETQYF; CDR3 DNA: TGTGCCAGCAGCCTGACTAGCGGGGGGGAGACCCAGTACTTC; clone size: .; D gene: TRBD2; J gene: TRBJ2-5; V gene: TRBV7-2
CDR3 protein: CSVEYPPGSGNTIYF; CDR3 DNA: TGCAGCGTTGAATACCCACCCGGCTCTGGAAACACCATATATTTT; clone size: .; D gene: .; J gene: TRBJ1-3; V gene: TRBV29-1
CDR3 protein: CASSQETGTGGGYTF; CDR3 DNA: TGTGCCAGCAGCCAAGAAACTGGGACAGGGGGCGGCTACACCTTC; clone size: .; D gene: TRBD1; J gene: TRBJ1-2; V gene: TRBV4-2
CDR3 protein: CASSTTTNTEAFF; CDR3 DNA: TGTGCCAGCAGCACGACTACGAACACTGAAGCTTTCTTT; clone size: .; D gene: .; J gene: TRBJ1-1; V gene: TRBV5-6
CDR3 protein: CASSLGGPSSYNEQFF; CDR3 DNA: TGTGCCAGCAGCTTGGGGGGGCCCAGCTCCTACAATGAGCAGTTCTTC; clone size: .; D gene: .; J gene: TRBJ2-1; V gene: TRBV5-4
CDR3 protein: CASSRTQGGKSPLHF; CDR3 DNA: TGTGCCAGCAGTCGGACACAGGGGGGGAAGTCACCCCTCCACTTT; clone size: .; D gene: TRBD1; J gene: TRBJ1-6; V gene: TRBV6-6
CDR3 protein: CASSRGAVSGNTIYF; CDR3 DNA: TGTGCCAGCAGTCGCGGCGCGGTCTCTGGAAACACCATATATTTT; clone size: few; D gene: .; J gene: TRBJ1-3; V gene: TRBV28
CDR3 protein: CASSQPGQGSYEQYF; CDR3 DNA: TGTGCCAGCAGTCAACCGGGACAGGGGTCCTACGAGCAGTACTTC; clone size: .; D gene: TRBD1; J gene: TRBJ2-7; V gene: TRBV7-6